Listed here are 6 T cell receptor beta chains from one sample, sequenced in a study of tumour-infiltrating T cells in Burkitt lymphoma. Libraries were prepared by immunoSEQ multiplex PCR; TCRdb keeps only in-frame clonotypes and omits some of them. The repertoire holds some 1,600 clones, approximately 18% seen once, with 10% to 13% in the top ten. The sequencing input was tumor tissue. These receptors originate from a human donor with diffuse large B-cell lymphoma.

This clone showed up just a few times. Other DNA variants within this sample encode the same CDR3. V and J are TRBV4-1 and TRBJ2-7; D gene ambiguous. CDR3 size: 16 residues. The V and J ends lost 3 bases and 0 bases respectively, with 15 bases between them. CDR1 and CDR2 (germline): MGHRA, YSYEKL. CDR3 DNA: TGCGCCAGCAGCCACCAAGTTCCTTCGGGCTCCTACGAGCAGTACTTC. It codes for CASSHQVPSGSYEQYF.

This clone has only a few counts. The rearrangement joins TRBV29-1 to TRBJ2-7, with TRBD1 matching over 9 bases. The CDR3 length is 12 residues. With 3 bases clipped from V and 6 bases from J, the junction kept 3 bases outside the gene matches. Germline loops: CDR1 SQVTM, CDR2 ANQGSEA. DNA of the CDR3: TGCAGCGTTGACGAGACAGGGGGCGAGCAGTACTTC. Its translation: CSVDETGGEQYF.

This chain uses TRBV7-8 with TRBJ2-7; 13 positions match TRBD2. Unmatched junction bases numbered 2, after V lost 4 bases and J lost 2 bases. Germline CDR1 SGHVS, CDR2 FQNEAQ. The CDR3 extends over 15 amino acids. CDR3 bases: TGTGCCAGCAGCTCGGGACTAGCGGGGCCCTACGAGCAGTACTTC. Its translation: CASSSGLAGPYEQYF.

The chain carries TRBV18 and TRBJ2-7; 8 positions match TRBD2. CDR1 is KGHSH and CDR2 is LQKENI in the germline V gene. With V trimmed by 3 bases and J by 5 bases, 9 bases remained unmatched. There are 15 residues in the CDR3. The CDR3 sequence is CASSPGASGSHEQYF. CDR3 bases: TGTGCCAGCTCACCGGGGGCTAGCGGGTCGCACGAGCAGTACTTC.

The V gene is TRBV19, the J gene TRBJ2-1, with a possible D match to TRBD1 (5 bases). The CDR3 has 13 residues. V dropped 1 base and J dropped 7 bases, with 8 bases sitting between them. The germline gives CDR1 LNHDA, CDR2 SQIVND (reference sequence). CDR3 sequence (DNA): TGTGCCAGTAGTATAGGGACAAAAAATGAGCAGTTCTTC. Amino acids: CASSIGTKNEQFF.

The chain uses TRBV6-5 and TRBJ2-1; TRBD2 matches 7 bases. In germline, CDR1 is MNHEY, CDR2 SVGAGI. Trimming cost V 6 bases and J 3 bases; bases outside gene matches: 8. CDR3 length: 15 amino acids. In nucleotides, the CDR3 is TGTGCCAGCAGCCCTGGACTAGACATCTACAATGAGCAGTTCTTC. Translating gives CASSPGLDIYNEQFF.